These 32 T cell receptor beta chains came from one sample sequenced in a study of OX40 agonist ivuxolimab in advanced cancers. Clones were sequenced by immunoSEQ multiplex PCR, and TCRdb holds only the in-frame ones, with some missing. Among tens of thousands of clones listed, roughly nine tenths were seen once. Here the sequenced sample was CD4+ or CD8+ T cells sorted from blood, taken in a trial of the OX40 agonist ivuxolimab. These receptor sequences come from an adult with an advanced solid tumor such as melanoma, head and neck, liver or kidney cancer.

The chain is built from TRBV28 and TRBJ1-2, with 7 nucleotides matching TRBD1. Germline trimming cut 5 bases from V and 3 bases from J; bases unmatched to any gene: 12. From germline, CDR1 is MDHEN and CDR2 SYDVKM. The CDR3 covers 16 residues. The CDR3 nucleotides are TGTGCCAGCAGTCGAGCTGTTGGGACAGCCTACTATGGCTACACCTTC. Its translation: CASSRAVGTAYYGYTF.

The chain carries TRBV18 and TRBJ1-4; possibly TRBD1 for D (5 bases). Germline assignment: CDR1 KGHSH and CDR2 LQKENI. Trimming took 6 bases from V and 7 from J, leaving 15 bases between them. The CDR3 runs to 14 residues. The DNA of the CDR3 is TGTGCCAGCTCTTCGGACATGGGACGTGAAAAACTGTTTTTT. Translation gives CASSSDMGREKLFF. The whole variable domain, remainder taken from reference TRBV18 and TRBJ1-4, is NAGVMQNPRHLVRRRGQEARLRCSPMKGHSHVYWYRQLPEEGLKFMVYLQKENIIDESGMPKERFSAEFPKEGPSILRIQQVVRGDSAAYFCASSSDMGREKLFFGSGTQLSVL.

J is TRBJ1-1 and V is TRBV13; no clear D gene. Germline assignment: CDR1 PRHDT and CDR2 FYEKMQ (reference sequence). The CDR3 totals 13 residues. V was trimmed by 0 bases and J by 4 bases, leaving 6 bases between them. The DNA for the CDR3 is TGTGCCAGCAGCTTAGGAGGTAGCACTGAAGCTTTCTTT. Translating it yields CASSLGGSTEAFF.

The gene calls are TRBV7-8 and TRBJ2-5; D perhaps matches TRBD2 (6 bases). The CDR3 spans 13 residues. The germline V gene encodes CDR1 SGHVS and CDR2 FQNEAQ. Trimming shortened V by 3 bases and J by 5 bases, and 10 bases separated the two germline ends. CDR3 region: CASSLEGWETQYF. The CDR3 DNA sequence: TGTGCCAGCAGCTTGGAGGGGTGGGAGACCCAGTACTTC.

The chain recombines TRBV6-5 with TRBJ1-3; D uncertain. V shed 0 bases and J shed 0 bases, with 9 bases lying between them. The CDR3 runs 16 residues. Looked up from germline, CDR1 is MNHEY and CDR2 is SVGAGI. The CDR3 DNA sequence: TGTGCCAGCAGTTACTCGATAACGGTCTCTGGAAACACCATATATTTT. Protein product: CASSYSITVSGNTIYF.

In DNA form, the CDR3 reads TGTGCCAGCACCGTAAGTCGGGGGGCCGCAGATACGCAGTATTTT. The encoded protein is CASTVSRGAADTQYF. The rearrangement links TRBV27 to TRBJ2-3, with TRBD2 as a possible D gene (7 bases). The CDR3 has 15 residues. CDR1 MNHEY and CDR2 SMNVEV come from the germline V gene (reference sequence). The germline V and J ends were trimmed by 7 bases and 4 bases, with 18 bases remaining between them.

CDR3 nucleotide sequence: TGCGCCAGCAGCCAAGCAATCGGCCGAAGCTCTGGAAACACCATATATTTT. This encodes CASSQAIGRSSGNTIYF. V usage is TRBV4-1 and J usage is TRBJ1-3; D not certain. This CDR3 spans 17 amino acids. Germline-derived CDR1 and CDR2 are MGHRA and YSYEKL. V was trimmed by 1 base and J by 0 bases, leaving 13 bases between them.

The V call is TRBV29-1, the J call TRBJ2-3; 7 nucleotides line up with TRBD2. The J segment lost 0 bases and the V segment lost 5 bases, leaving 8 bases of the junction unmatched. This CDR3 is 15 amino acids long. Germline lookup yields CDR1 SQVTM and CDR2 ANQGSEA. The DNA of the CDR3 is TGCAGCGTTTCCAGGGCTAGCGGAAGCACAGATACGCAGTATTTT. Its protein product is CSVSRASGSTDTQYF.

The chain employs TRBV7-8 and TRBJ2-2, with TRBD1 matching over 10 bases. The germline gives CDR1 SGHVS, CDR2 FQNEAQ. The CDR3 has 18 residues. V dropped 1 base and J dropped 2; count of bases not matched to a gene: 7. In nucleotides, the CDR3 is TGTGCCAGCAGCTTAGAGGGACAGGGGTCAGTAAACACCGGGGAGCTGTTTTTT. Translation gives CASSLEGQGSVNTGELFF.

This chain uses TRBV29-1 with TRBJ2-1; D is uncertain. The CDR3 sequence is 13 residues long. Germline CDR1 reads SQVTM; CDR2 reads ANQGSEA. With 7 bases removed from V and 3 bases from J, the gap between germline ends came to 13 bases. The CDR3 DNA follows: TGCAGCGACGAGTTTAGGGACTACAATGAGCAGTTCTTC. The encoded protein is CSDEFRDYNEQFF.

The chain links TRBV6-5 to TRBJ1-1, with D tentatively TRBD1 (6 bases). The CDR3 has 13 amino acids. Germline V lookup: CDR1 MNHEY, CDR2 SVGAGI. With 10 bases removed from V and 3 bases from J, the gap between germline ends came to 15 bases. The DNA of the CDR3 is TGTGCCACCACAGGGAGTTTTTACACTGAAGCTTTCTTT. It yields the protein CATTGSFYTEAFF.

The rearrangement uses TRBV28 and TRBJ2-1, with 9 bases matching TRBD2. V lost 8 bases to trimming and J lost 5 bases; unmatched junction nucleotides: 7. CDR3 length equals 14 residues. The V gene's germline CDR1 is MDHEN and CDR2 SYDVKM. The CDR3 loop is CASAWRGGDNEQFF. The DNA of the CDR3 is TGTGCCAGCGCCTGGCGGGGGGGCGACAATGAGCAGTTCTTC.

The chain employs TRBV9 and TRBJ2-5, with D maybe TRBD2 (5 bases). V lost 0 bases and J lost 5, with 17 bases in between. Germline-derived CDR1 and CDR2 are SGDLS and YYNGEE. The CDR3 is 16 amino acids. CDR3 bases: TGTGCCAGCAGCGTAGCTGGACTGCCTGACCGGGAGACCCAGTACTTC. Residues: CASSVAGLPDRETQYF.

This chain connects TRBV4-1 to TRBJ1-1; D may be TRBD1 (5 bases). The germline V gene encodes CDR1 MGHRA and CDR2 YSYEKL. This CDR3 region has 13 residues. V lost 4 bases to trimming and J lost 6 bases, with 12 bases between them. CDR3 sequence reads: CASSLRPGPEAFF. In DNA, the CDR3 is TGCGCCAGCAGCCTCAGGCCAGGGCCTGAAGCTTTCTTT.

V is TRBV28 and J is TRBJ1-1; D uncertain. Germline V gene data show CDR1 as MDHEN and CDR2 as SYDVKM. V was pared by 3 bases and J by 5 bases, with 7 bases between. The CDR3 spans 12 residues. The CDR3 reads CASSFGVTEAFF. The DNA for the CDR3 is TGTGCCAGCAGTTTTGGCGTTACTGAAGCTTTCTTT.

This sequence joins TRBV11-2 and TRBJ2-6; D ambiguous. CDR1 SGHAT and CDR2 FQNNGV come from the germline V gene. The length of the CDR3 is 14 residues. The germline V and J ends were trimmed by 5 bases and 0 bases, with 5 bases remaining between them. This CDR3 reads CASSLLSGANVLTF. DNA of the CDR3: TGTGCCAGCAGCCTCCTCTCTGGGGCCAACGTCCTGACTTTC.

The chain has TRBV19 and TRBJ1-1; D possibly corresponds to TRBD1 (5 bases). Per germline, CDR1 LNHDA and CDR2 SQIVND (reference sequence). V was clipped by 4 bases and J by 8 bases, with 11 bases between them. The CDR3 totals 12 residues. CDR3 DNA sequence: TGTGCCAGTAGTAGCGGGGGACTGGAAGCTTTCTTT. Encoded protein: CASSSGGLEAFF.

This sequence joins TRBV28 and TRBJ2-1; D gene uncertain. This CDR3 is built from 13 residues. V lost 3 bases and J 4 bases, leaving 7 bases between the germline ends. The germline V gene encodes CDR1 MDHEN and CDR2 SYDVKM. The CDR3 region is CASSFKTYNEQFF. DNA of the CDR3: TGTGCCAGCAGTTTTAAGACGTACAATGAGCAGTTCTTC. The full variable domain, completed using reference TRBV28 and TRBJ2-1, is DVKVTQSSRYLVKRTGEKVFLECVQDMDHENMFWYRQDPGLGLRLIYFSYDVKMKEKGDIPEGYSVSREKKERFSLILESASTNQTSMYLCASSFKTYNEQFFGPGTRLTVL.

This chain connects TRBV27 to TRBJ2-3; 7 bases match TRBD1. The CDR3 extends over 13 amino acids. Germline assignment: CDR1 MNHEY and CDR2 SMNVEV (reference sequence). J was trimmed by 10 bases and V by 6 bases; bases with no gene match: 10. The CDR3 nucleotides are TGTGCCAGCAGCGCAGTGACAGGGTCCGCGCAGTATTTT. Translated, it gives CASSAVTGSAQYF.

The rearrangement links TRBV11-2 to TRBJ2-3; a possible D gene is TRBD1 (6 bases). CDR1 and CDR2 (germline): SGHAT, FQNNGV. The CDR3 spans 15 residues. V lost 4 bases to trimming and J lost 1 base, with 12 bases between them. CDR3 sequence (DNA): TGTGCCAGCAGCTCTTGGACAGCCGGCACAGATACGCAGTATTTT. This encodes CASSSWTAGTDTQYF.

V gene TRBV19 combines with J gene TRBJ1-1, with D perhaps matching TRBD1 (5 bases). The germline V gene encodes CDR1 LNHDA and CDR2 SQIVND (reference sequence). Trimming pared 6 bases from V and 7 bases from J, leaving 12 bases between. CDR3 length: 12 residues. CDR3 sequence: CASSSGHLEAFF. The CDR3, as DNA: TGTGCCAGTAGCAGCGGACACCTTGAAGCTTTCTTT.

The chain recombines TRBV27 with TRBJ2-2, with 9 nucleotides matching TRBD2. V gave up 10 bases and J gave up 3 bases; unmatched junction bases: 6. From germline, CDR1 is MNHEY and CDR2 SMNVEV (reference sequence). The length of the CDR3 is 14 residues. The CDR3 bases are TGTGCCACCTGGACTAGCGCGTACACCGGGGAGCTGTTTTTT. This sequence encodes CATWTSAYTGELFF.

The V gene is TRBV5-1, the J gene TRBJ2-1; D may correspond to TRBD1 or TRBD2 (7 bases each). V lost 2 bases and J 2 bases, leaving 17 bases between the germline ends. The CDR3 consists of 17 residues. The V gene's germline CDR1 is SGHRS and CDR2 YFSETQ. DNA of the CDR3: TGCGCCAGCAGCTTCCCAAGAGCGGGGACAGCCTACAATGAGCAGTTCTTC. Protein: CASSFPRAGTAYNEQFF.

The V call is TRBV14, the J call TRBJ2-7, with 8 positions matching TRBD1. CDR3 length: 17 amino acids. Trimming took 5 bases from V and 3 from J; bases not matched to a gene: 15. Germline V lookup: CDR1 SGHDN, CDR2 FVKESK. CDR3 in DNA: TGTGCCAGCAGCTCCGCCCAAATGGATGGACAGGGCTACGAGCAGTACGTC. As protein: CASSSAQMDGQGYEQYV.

The chain has TRBV5-1 and TRBJ2-7, with 10 bases that match TRBD2. Germline trimming cut 4 bases from V and 7 bases from J; bases unmatched to any gene: 11. CDR3 length: 15 amino acids. The germline V gene has CDR1 SGHRS and CDR2 YFSETQ. CDR3: CASSEGLASSGEQYF. The CDR3, as DNA: TGCGCCAGCAGCGAGGGACTAGCGTCCTCAGGGGAGCAGTACTTC. Variable domain in full (rest from reference TRBV5-1 and TRBJ2-7): KAGVTQTPRYLIKTRGQQVTLSCSPISGHRSVSWYQQTPGQGLQFLFEYFSETQRNKGNFPGRFSGRQFSNSRSEMNVSTLELGDSALYLCASSEGLASSGEQYFGPGTRLTVT.

The chain is built from TRBV6-5 and TRBJ2-1, with TRBD1 identical over 7 bases. The CDR3 length is 13 residues. V gave up 2 bases and J gave up 5 bases; unmatched junction bases: 0. Germline values: CDR1 MNHEY, CDR2 SVGAGI. This CDR3 reads CASSYRGHNEQFF. The DNA of the CDR3 is TGTGCCAGCAGTTACAGGGGGCACAATGAGCAGTTCTTC.

This chain connects TRBV7-9 to TRBJ2-7; maybe TRBD1 (6 bases). This CDR3 spans 13 amino acids. Per germline, CDR1 SEHNR and CDR2 FQNEAQ (reference sequence). V shed 5 bases and J shed 0 bases, with 8 bases lying between them. The CDR3 region is CASSPDSSYEQYV. For the CDR3, the DNA is TGTGCCAGCAGCCCGGACAGCTCCTACGAGCAGTACGTC.

CDR3 sequence (DNA): TGTGCCAGCAGCTCCAACAGTGATACGCAGTATTTT. This codes for CASSSNSDTQYF. V and J are TRBV6-5 and TRBJ2-3; D remains ambiguous. The CDR3 is made up of 12 amino acids. Trimming left V 6 bases short and J 6 bases short, with 10 bases between. Germline V gene lookup returns CDR1 MNHEY and CDR2 SVGAGI.

There are a few counts of this clone. The rearrangement joins TRBV11-2 to TRBJ2-7; 12 nucleotides match TRBD2. With 5 bases clipped from V and 7 bases from J, the junction kept 6 bases outside the gene matches. The CDR3 runs to 14 residues. Per germline, CDR1 SGHAT and CDR2 FQNNGV. The CDR3 loop is CASSHLAGGREQYF. The DNA for the CDR3 is TGTGCCAGCAGCCATCTAGCGGGAGGGCGTGAGCAGTACTTC.

The gene calls are TRBV10-2 and TRBJ1-6; D remains unclear. Looked up from germline, CDR1 is WSHSY and CDR2 is SAAADI. Trimming removed 2 bases from V and 3 bases from J, with 8 bases in between. This CDR3 is 15 amino acids long. In nucleotides, the CDR3 is TGCGCCAGCAGTGAGGAAAGGGACTATAATTCACCCCTCCACTTT. Its translation: CASSEERDYNSPLHF.

This clone was seen more than once but under ten times. The chain joins TRBV5-5 to TRBJ1-4, with 7 bases fitting TRBD1. V lost 4 bases and J lost 8; bases outside the gene matches: 14. The CDR3 covers 16 residues. From germline, CDR1 is SGHKS and CDR2 YYEKEE (reference sequence). The DNA of the CDR3 is TGTGCCAGCAGCGAGGGGGCAGGGTTAGGGGACGAAAAACTGTTTTTT. Its translation is CASSEGAGLGDEKLFF.

V gene TRBV5-1 combines with J gene TRBJ2-7; 11 bases match TRBD2. The CDR3 has 16 amino acids. CDR1 and CDR2 (germline): SGHRS, YFSETQ. J was trimmed by 4 bases and V by 3 bases; bases with no gene match: 9. The CDR3 spells CASSSHTSGSAYEQYF. The DNA for the CDR3 is TGCGCCAGCAGCTCGCACACTAGCGGGAGTGCGTACGAGCAGTACTTC.